This T cell receptor (beta chain) was captured in a study of memory CD4+ T cells and cytomegalovirus serostatus. Study-wide results and caveats: CMV serostatus prediction reached median AUC about 0.95, or 0.9 with US-trained model.

This table comes from immunoSEQ multiplex PCR, and its TCRdb copy is limited to in-frame clones, with some not included. Of 50,000 to 65,000 clones listed, approximately 80% were seen once; the top ten hold roughly 0.94%. The sort gate was single viable CD3+CD4+CD8-CD45RO+ cells for memory CD4+ T cells. CMV serostatus came from serum IgG against pp150, pp28, p38, p52. After thawing, CD4+ T cells were positively selected. As for this clone: The antigen remains unidentified.

Trimming took 6 bases from V and 6 from J; bases not matched to a gene: 11. CDR3 length: 16 amino acids. CDR1 LNHDA and CDR2 SQIVND come from the germline V gene (reference sequence). Sequencing was performed on memory CD4+ T cells from blood. V is TRBV19 and J is TRBJ2-1; 10 bases fit TRBD2. The clonotype comes from an adult in good health and CMV-seronegative. The CDR3 loop is CASSPQVAGGGNEQFF. CDR3 coding DNA: TGTGCCAGTAGCCCCCAGGTAGCGGGAGGCGGCAATGAGCAGTTCTTC.